This TCR beta chain comes out of a study of shared clonotypes between healthy human individuals. Overall study context: Per-donor plates numbered three CD4 naive, three CD4 memory, two CD8 naive and one CD8 memory.

Study outcomes and limitations: Relative to clonotypes present in all four donors, those not shared had lower generation probabilities. Donor scarcity curtailed the genetic and exposure-history diversity represented herein. Compared with memory subsets, naive subsets generally had larger estimated richness.

Produced via immunoSEQ multiplex PCR; TCRdb's table is partial and in-frame only. The data contain over 800,000 clones, more than 85% of them seen just once; the ten biggest clones take up less than 25%. Naive CD8 populations comprised CD45RO-negative cells positively selected for CCR7, excluding terminally differentiated effector memory CD45RA+ cells. As concerns this clone: Its antigen remains unidentified.

Trimming took 5 bases from V and 9 from J, leaving 17 bases between them. Germline lookup yields CDR1 MDHEN and CDR2 SYDVKM. The CDR3 has 14 amino acids. Sequencing was carried out using naive CD8+ T cells sorted from blood. This TCR came from a man aged 30 to 39 in good health. The chain recombines TRBV28 with TRBJ2-1; D not certain. The CDR3 DNA reads TGTGCCAGCAGTGTGGGATCCGTTCAATTTGAGCAGTTCTTC. This translates into CASSVGSVQFEQFF.